These T cell receptor beta chains were read from a single sample in a study of cytomegalovirus exposure and HLA in healthy donors. Method: immunoSEQ multiplex PCR; TCRdb's copy keeps in-frame clones and lacks some. The sample has around 91,000 clones, roughly nine tenths seen once. Sequenced material: PBMCs. Receptors originate from a man aged 25-45 years in good health and CMV-seropositive. The CDR3 runs from the conserved cysteine through the conserved F or W. A D gene is named only where the DNA matches it firmly. Clone size is shown for a subset of rows, as once, few, many or a class of expanded clone.

TRBV1	-	-	TRBJ2-3	TGCACCAGCAGCTATATCACCCGGGGGCTAGCGGGAGGGCAGGGAGATACGCAGTATTTT	CTSSYITRGLAGGQGDTQYF
TRBV10-3	-	TRBD1	TRBJ2-2	TGTGCCATCAACAGGGGCGGTGCCGGGGAGCTGTTTTTT	CAINRGGAGELFF
TRBV28	-	TRBD1	TRBJ1-2	TGTGCCAGCAGCCCAATCTTGGGACAGGGTCTGACCTACACCTTC	CASSPILGQGLTYTF
TRBV27	-	TRBD1	TRBJ1-1	TGTGCCAGCAGTTTCTGGACAGGGGTCGGGAACACTGAAGCTTTCTTT	CASSFWTGVGNTEAFF
TRBV7-9	-	-	TRBJ1-1	TGTGCCAGCAGCCCAGACTTACAGGGAGCTGAAGCTTTCTTT	CASSPDLQGAEAFF
TRBV7-9	-	TRBD2	TRBJ2-1	TGTGCCAGCAGCGAGGGACTAGCGGGAGGGAAGCAGTTCTTC	CASSEGLAGGKQFF
TRBV4-1	-	-	TRBJ1-4	TGCGCCAACTTAAAAGACGGGAGAGAAAAACTGTTTTTT	CANLKDGREKLFF
TRBV4-1	-	-	TRBJ2-5	TGCGCCAGCAGCCAAGTCCGGGAGACCCAGTACTTC	CASSQVRETQYF
TRBV4-1	-	-	TRBJ2-7	TGCGCCAGCAGCCACGGGGACGAGCAGTACTTC	CASSHGDEQYF
TRBV19	-	-	TRBJ1-1	TGTGCCAGTTCTCCGTCGGGACAACATGGCACTGAAGCTTTCTTT	CASSPSGQHGTEAFF
TRBV7-9	-	-	TRBJ2-1	TGTGCCAGCAGCTTAGCGCTGGCGGGCTCCTACAATGAGCAGTTCTTC	CASSLALAGSYNEQFF
TRBV10-2	-	TRBD2	TRBJ2-2	TGCGCCAGCAGTGAGTCCAGCGGGAGAGGGTCCGGGGAGCTGTTTTTT	CASSESSGRGSGELFF
TRBV28	few	TRBD2	TRBJ2-2	TGTGCCAGCAGTAGTAGCGGGAGGGTTACCGGGGAGCTGTTTTTT	CASSSSGRVTGELFF
TRBV6-5	-	-	TRBJ2-7	-	CASSFRARGSEQYF
TRBV7-2	-	-	TRBJ2-6	TGTGCCAGCAGCTTAGACCCGAACAGATACTCTGGGGCCAACGTCCTGACTTTC	CASSLDPNRYSGANVLTF
TRBV6-4	-	TRBD2	TRBJ2-1	TGTGCCAGCAGTGTCACTTCGGGACTAGCGGGAGGTGAGCAGTTCTTC	CASSVTSGLAGGEQFF
TRBV6-5	-	-	TRBJ1-2	TGTGCCAGCCGACAACAGGGCCCCTACACCTTC	CASRQQGPYTF
TRBV28	-	TRBD1	TRBJ1-5	TGTGCCAGCAGTTTAGAGGGACAGGAATCCTCGCCCCAGCATTTT	CASSLEGQESSPQHF
TRBV27	-	-	TRBJ1-5	TGTGCCAGCAGCCCCGCCCGGGGATATAGCAATCAGCCCCAGCATTTT	CASSPARGYSNQPQHF
TRBV5-4	once	-	TRBJ2-2	TGTGCCAGCAGCTTGTGGCAGGTCAACACCGGGGAGCTGTTTTTT	CASSLWQVNTGELFF
TRBV7-9	-	-	TRBJ2-6	TGTGCCAGCAGCTTAGCACTGGTCTCTGGGGCCAACGTCCTGACTTTC	CASSLALVSGANVLTF
TRBV19	once	-	TRBJ1-2	TGTGCCAGTAGCGGGGATTTCGATGGCTACACCTTC	CASSGDFDGYTF
TRBV5-4	-	TRBD2	TRBJ2-2	TGTGCCAGCAGCCCTGTTGGTAGGACTAGCGGAGCCGGGGAGCTGTTTTTT	CASSPVGRTSGAGELFF
TRBV5-6	-	TRBD1	TRBJ2-7	TGTGCCAGCAGCTTGGGGGACAGGGGCAACGAGCAGTACTTC	CASSLGDRGNEQYF
TRBV25-1	-	-	TRBJ2-7	TGTGCCAGCGCCGGGATCTCCTACGAGCAGTACTTC	CASAGISYEQYF
TRBV6-5	-	TRBD1	TRBJ2-2	TGTGCCAGCAGCCCCGGGACAGGGGTGACCGGGGAGCTGTTTTTT	CASSPGTGVTGELFF
TRBV7-9	-	TRBD1	TRBJ1-2	TGTGCCAGCAGCTTAGGACAGGGGCAACTATATGGCTACACCTTC	CASSLGQGQLYGYTF
TRBV9	-	-	TRBJ2-6	TGTGCCAGCAGCGTAGCCCCCAGGACAGCCTCTGGGGCCAACGTCCTGACTTTC	CASSVAPRTASGANVLTF
TRBV6-5	-	-	TRBJ1-1	TGTGCCAGCAGTTACTCGATTTCGGTGAACACTGAAGCTTTCTTT	CASSYSISVNTEAFF
TRBV7-6	-	-	TRBJ1-3	TGTGCCAGCAGCTTAGCCGCGATTTCCAACACCATATATTTT	CASSLAAISNTIYF
TRBV6-5	-	-	TRBJ2-6	TGTGCCAGCAGTGCCACAGCCTCTGGGGCCAACGTCCTGACTTTC	CASSATASGANVLTF
TRBV18	-	TRBD1	TRBJ1-1	TGTGCCAGCTCACCAGGGACAGGGGGCACTGAAGCTTTCTTT	CASSPGTGGTEAFF
TRBV11-2	-	-	TRBJ2-7	TGTGCCAGCAGCTTAGATAGGCGGATCTCCTACGAGCAGTACTTC	CASSLDRRISYEQYF
TRBV23-1	-	-	TRBJ2-2	TGCGCCAGCAGTCAGAGTCGGGACACCGGGGAGCTGTTTTTT	CASSQSRDTGELFF
TRBV28	-	TRBD1	TRBJ2-3	TGTGCCAGCAGTTCGCGCCCGGGACAGGGATTCACAGATACGCAGTATTTT	CASSSRPGQGFTDTQYF
TRBV15	-	TRBD2	TRBJ2-7	TGTGCCACCAGCAGAGATTGGAGGGTAGCGGGAGAGGACGAGCAGTACTTC	CATSRDWRVAGEDEQYF
TRBV5-1	-	-	TRBJ2-1	TGCGCCAGCAGCTTGGTCGAGCTCTACAATGAGCAGTTCTTC	CASSLVELYNEQFF
TRBV19	-	TRBD1	TRBJ1-5	TGTGCCAGTAGTATAGAGGGACAGTATAGCAATCAGCCCCAGCATTTT	CASSIEGQYSNQPQHF
TRBV10-3	once	TRBD2	TRBJ2-5	TGTGCCATCACTCCGGGAGGCGGAGAGACCCAGTACTTC	CAITPGGGETQYF
TRBV6-5	-	TRBD1	TRBJ2-5	TGTGCCAGCAGCCTCCCTGGACAGGGCGTGGGGACCCAGTACTTC	CASSLPGQGVGTQYF
TRBV11-2	-	-	TRBJ2-7	TGTGCCAGCAGCGGGGGCCAGTTCACCCACGAGCAGTACTTC	CASSGGQFTHEQYF
TRBV14	-	-	TRBJ2-5	TGTGCCAGCAGCCAAGATCTGACAATAAACAGACAAGAGACCCAGTACTTC	CASSQDLTINRQETQYF
TRBV4-2	-	TRBD2	TRBJ2-5	TGTGCCAGCAGCGCTAGACTAGCGGGAGGCCAAGAGACCCAGTACTTC	CASSARLAGGQETQYF
TRBV11-3	-	-	TRBJ1-1	TGTGCCAGCAGCCTCCTCAGGGGCACTGAAGCTTTCTTT	CASSLLRGTEAFF
TRBV6-5	once	-	TRBJ1-5	TGTGCCAGCAGCCATCCTGGGGGGGGCAATCAGCCCCAGCATTTT	CASSHPGGGNQPQHF
TRBV5-1	-	TRBD1	TRBJ2-7	TGCGCCAGCAGCTTGGCAAGGACAGGGGGCGTTGACGAGCAGTACTTC	CASSLARTGGVDEQYF
TRBV29-1	-	TRBD1	TRBJ1-4	TGCAGCGTGGGGAACAGGGGCAGTAATGAAAAACTGTTTTTT	CSVGNRGSNEKLFF
TRBV11-3	few	TRBD1	TRBJ2-7	TGTGCCAGCAGCCCGGACAGGGGTATACGAGAGCAGTACTTC	CASSPDRGIREQYF
TRBV5-1	-	-	TRBJ1-3	TGCGCCAGCAGCTTGGCCTTGGATCTCCTGGTGGGGGGTTTTTCAGCAAGCTCTGGAAACACCATATATTTT	CASSLALDLLVGGFSASSGNTIYF
TRBV28	-	TRBD1	TRBJ1-1	TGTGCCAGCAGTTTTAGGGGGCTGAACACTGAAGCTTTCTTT	CASSFRGLNTEAFF
TRBV28	-	TRBD2	TRBJ2-7	TGTGCCAGCAGACGTACTAGCGGGGATTCCTACGAGCAGTACTTC	CASRRTSGDSYEQYF
TRBV5-4	-	-	TRBJ1-2	TGTGCCAGCAGCTTGGCGGGGGGTACGGGCTATGGCTACACCTTC	CASSLAGGTGYGYTF
TRBV28	-	TRBD1	TRBJ1-1	TGTGCCAGCAGTTCCGCAGGGGGCAAAGGGAACACTGAAGCTTTCTTT	CASSSAGGKGNTEAFF
TRBV7-9	once	-	TRBJ2-1	TGTGCCAGCAGCTTTGGGACTCCCGTACAATATGAGCAGTTCTTC	CASSFGTPVQYEQFF
TRBV28	-	TRBD1	TRBJ1-1	TGTGCCAGCAGTTTTCCGGGGACAGGAGCTTTCTTT	CASSFPGTGAFF
TRBV25-1	-	TRBD1	TRBJ1-6	TGTGCCAGCAGTGAATATATGAGGGTTTCACAGGGGGCTTCACCCCTCCACTTT	CASSEYMRVSQGASPLHF
TRBV4-1	-	-	TRBJ1-4	TGCGCCAGCAGCCAAGATCGGGGACTCCCAGGGGAAAAACTGTTTTTT	CASSQDRGLPGEKLFF
TRBV7-3	-	TRBD1	TRBJ1-1	TGTGCCAGCAGCCCCGGGACAGGGCACGAAGCTTTCTTT	CASSPGTGHEAFF
TRBV7-9	-	TRBD1	TRBJ1-4	TGTGCCAGCAGCTTAGGGACAGGGAATGAAAAACTGTTTTTT	CASSLGTGNEKLFF
TRBV4-1	-	TRBD2	TRBJ2-1	TGCGCCAGCAGCCAAGATCCATACAGCGGGGTCTACAATGAGCAGTTCTTC	CASSQDPYSGVYNEQFF